The entry below gives a single T cell receptor beta chain sequence along with its context. What antigen it recognizes has not been identified. Base qualities are not recorded, but no much larger clone differs from it by a single base. The collaborating institutions used their own protocols to collect whole blood in K2EDTA tubes. Collaborator samples were shipped for TCRbeta analysis as frozen whole blood, isolated PBMCs, or DNA extracted from either sample type. The sample is drawn from a study of blood T cell repertoires in COVID-19 (TCRdb year 2020). Notes on the research overall: Collaborator samples came from the United States, Italy and Spain and covered acute and convalescent phases of COVID-19. The prospective study material was composed of cDNA or gDNA derived from T cells, B-cell-depleted T cells, or PBMCs. Deeply sampled blood TCRbeta repertoires from subjects exposed to, actively infected with, or recovered from COVID-19 were included in the dataset. The repertoires were made available in a free public database intended to serve as a resource for research on the immune response to SARS-CoV-2. Samples came from the ongoing ImmuneRACE study (first 160 participants) plus 1,254 subjects from 6 global collaborators. Nearly every sample came with metadata listing a de-identified subject ID, COVID-19 status, age in years and sex. HLA class I and class II types, where available, came from metadata supplied by the sample provider rather than from assay-based typing.

Study-level results and caveats: Clinical and demographic metadata were provided uncurated, with the amount varying by source and participant.

TCRbeta CDR3 regions were amplified from genomic DNA by means of the immunoSEQ Assay, a bias-controlled multiplex PCR. The paper's data handling went like this. The number of nucleated cells in each sample was estimated by amplification of reference gene primers within the assay. Sequence reads were collapsed and filtered to measure the absolute abundance of every unique TCRbeta CDR3 rearrangement. For each sample, productive Simpson clonality was calculated as the square root of Simpson's diversity index over productive rearrangements. Here the immuneACCESS table is served through TCRdb, limited to in-frame sequences with V and J called. Missing clones are a known gap in these copies; in checked studies unresolved V genes cover under half, and the rest lacks a known reason. That table supplies the V and J calls and clone size; D and trimming were determined from the DNA. The sample table holds 99,000 or so clones, of which about 85% were seen once. In total, the top ten clones hold 4% to 5% of the sample.

The source of this sequence is a man aged 45-60 years with acute or convalescent COVID-19. Source material: peripheral blood.

The CDR3 reads as follows: CASSSGSVLNEQFF. The DNA reads as follows: TGTGCCAGCAGTAGCGGGAGTGTTCTTAATGAGCAGTTCTTC. This receptor chain uses TRBV6-5 and TRBJ2-1, with 8 middle bases fitting TRBD2. Looking up the germline V gene yields CDR1 MNHEY and CDR2 SVGAGI. The CDR3 has 14 amino acids, counting the end cysteine and phenylalanine. CDR3 DNA is the only sequence kept; it has 42 bases, read in frame from the first base. Compared with germline, V lacks 5 bases and J lacks 7 bases; bases without a gene match: 7.